The 20 T cell receptor beta chains presented below share a single source sample, sequenced in a study of prognosis after radiotherapy for stage I lung cancer. Amplification of TCR beta CDR3 from genomic DNA used two-round multiplex PCR. The first round of PCR was done with primers that matched each TRBV and TRBJ gene. TCRdb passed the multiplex PCR reads through MiXCR, listing each CDR3 protein once. The table lists around 56,000 distinct CDR3 sequences, approximately 26% of them singletons. This material consisted of PBMCs, taken before or after stereotactic body radiation therapy (not recorded which). These receptors were taken from a donor of 50 years or more with non-small cell lung cancer.

This clonotype was observed a single time. A read error is likely here: a far larger clone is one base away. This rearrangement joins TRBV7-9 to TRBJ2-1; 9 bases line up with TRBD1. Germline V lookup: CDR1 SEHNR, CDR2 FQNEAQ (reference sequence). There are 14 residues in the CDR3. J lost 6 bases, V lost 7 bases, and 7 bases had no gene match. Here the CDR3 reads CASIPWDRANEQFF. The CDR3 DNA reads as TGTGCCAGCATCCCCTGGGACAGGGCCAATGAGCAGTTCTTC.

For this clonotype: A read error may account for a junction end that differs from germline. This sequence joins TRBV11-2 and TRBJ1-6, with D maybe TRBD1 (6 bases). CDR3 size: 15 residues. Germline V gives CDR1 SGHAT, CDR2 FQNNGV. CDR3 coding DNA: TGTGCCAGCATCTTAGCGGGACAAGGGAATTCACCCCTCCACTTT. This encodes CASILAGQGNSPLHF.

The sample holds many counts of this clonotype. The chain has TRBV6-1 and TRBJ2-7; 11 bases map to TRBD1. V lost 7 bases to trimming and J lost 6 bases; unmatched junction nucleotides: 11. The CDR3 runs to 15 residues. CDR1 is MNHNS and CDR2 is SASEGT in the germline V gene. CDR3 protein: CASNPIGQGASEQYF. The DNA of the CDR3 is TGTGCCAGCAACCCTATTGGACAGGGGGCAAGCGAGCAGTACTTC.

This clonotype was picked up many times. The chain carries TRBV6-1 and TRBJ2-1, with D perhaps given as TRBD1 or TRBD2 (5 bases each). V was shortened by 8 bases and J by 6 bases, with 17 bases between the two germline ends. Per the germline V gene, CDR1 is MNHNS and CDR2 is SASEGT. CDR3 length: 14 amino acids. In DNA, the CDR3 is TGTGCCAGCTGGGGACCGATTCGGGTCAATGAGCAGTTCTTC. Its translation: CASWGPIRVNEQFF.

This clonotype was recorded at least ten times. The rearrangement joins TRBV18 to TRBJ2-2, with D perhaps matching TRBD1 (6 bases). Trimming took 2 bases from V and 7 from J, leaving 14 bases between them. The CDR3 contains 15 residues. CDR1 is KGHSH and CDR2 is LQKENI in the germline V gene. As DNA, the CDR3 is TGTGCCAGCTCACCATACCGGGACAACTTCGGGGAGCTGTTTTTT. Encoded protein: CASSPYRDNFGELFF.

This clonotype was counted ten times or more. V usage is TRBV3-1 and J usage is TRBJ2-3; 8 nucleotides line up with TRBD2. The trim removed 4 bases at V and 1 base at J, leaving 7 bases unmatched. The CDR3 sequence is 16 residues long. Germline values: CDR1 LGHDT, CDR2 YNNKEL (reference sequence). The CDR3 coding sequence is TGTGCCAGCAGCCCGACGCGGGGGGCGGGCACAGATACGCAGTATTTT. It specifies CASSPTRGAGTDTQYF.

Remarks on this clonotype: A read error is the likely source, as a far larger clone sits one nucleotide away. This sequence joins TRBV6-4 and TRBJ2-7, with D unclear. The CDR3 consists of 18 residues. Germline CDR1 reads MRHNA; CDR2 reads SNTAGT. Here the CDR3 DNA reads TGTGCCAGCAGTTACTCGTTGAAGGGTGGCCCCAGCTCCTACGAGCAGTACTTC. Translating it yields CASSYSLKGGPSSYEQYF.

Remarks on this clonotype: A read error may account for a junction end that differs from germline. The V call is TRBV27, the J call TRBJ1-5, with 9 nucleotides matching TRBD1. CDR3 length: 14 residues. Germline CDR1 and CDR2: MNHEY and SMNVEV (reference sequence). CDR3 protein: CASSGGTGQEPQHF. CDR3 sequence (DNA): TGTGCCAGCAGTGGGGGGACAGGGCAGGAGCCACAGCATTTT.

This clonotype was counted ten times or more. The CDR3 here is CASSGDRGTGELFF. The CDR3 region has the DNA TGTGCCAGCAGCGGGGACAGGGGAACCGGGGAGCTGTTTTTT. The rearrangement joins TRBV2 to TRBJ2-2, with 10 bases lining up with TRBD1. After removal of 6 bases from V and 5 bases from J, the junction contained 3 bases not matched to a gene. The CDR3 contains 14 residues. Per the germline V gene, CDR1 is SNHLY and CDR2 is FYNNEI. Complete variable domain (other parts from reference TRBV2 and TRBJ2-2): EPEVTQTPSHQVTQMGQEVILRCVPISNHLYFYWYRQILGQKVEFLVSFYNNEISEKSEIFDDQFSVERPDGSNFTLKIRSTKLEDSAMYFCASSGDRGTGELFFGEGSRLTVL.

This clonotype was picked up a small number of times. A read error may explain this, as a much larger clone is one base away. The chain uses TRBV15 and TRBJ1-5; D is unclear. Germline loops: CDR1 LNHNV, CDR2 YYDKDF (reference sequence). The CDR3 extends over 15 amino acids. This chain's CDR3 is CATRRDPRSNQPQHF. CDR3 bases: TGTGCCACCAGAAGAGATCCGCGGTCCAATCAGCCCCAGCATTTT.

Ten or more counts support this clonotype. The chain carries TRBV6-1 and TRBJ1-4; D is unclear. Trimming left V 5 bases short and J 3 bases short, with 19 bases between. The germline V gene has CDR1 MNHNS and CDR2 SASEGT. CDR3 length: 17 residues. This CDR3 reads CASSPSRVSPSNEKLFF. The CDR3 bases are TGTGCCAGCAGTCCGTCGAGGGTCAGCCCCTCTAATGAAAAACTGTTTTTT.

This clonotype occurred once. A junction boundary mismatches the germline segment, possibly from a read error. J is TRBJ2-5 and V is TRBV5-4; 7 nucleotides match TRBD1. Germline assignment: CDR1 SGHNT and CDR2 YYREEE (reference sequence). The CDR3 has 14 residues. In DNA form, the CDR3 reads TGTGTCAGCACCCCGACAGGGACCCAAGAGACCCAGTACTTC. Encoded protein: CVSTPTGTQETQYF.

Many counts were recorded for this clonotype. This chain connects TRBV20-1 to TRBJ2-1; 10 nucleotides agree with TRBD2. This CDR3 has 14 residues. Germline V lookup: CDR1 DFQATT, CDR2 SNEGSKA (reference sequence). The V gene end was trimmed by 2 bases and the J gene end by 2 bases; junction bases not matched to a gene: 0. The CDR3 spells CSARTSGAYNEQFF. In DNA, the CDR3 is TGCAGTGCTAGAACTAGCGGGGCCTACAATGAGCAGTTCTTC.

A note on this clonotype: A much larger clone lies one base from this, so it may be a read error. The chain recombines TRBV10-3 with TRBJ1-1, with unresolved D. The CDR3 is 13 amino acids. The V end lost 0 bases, the J end lost 6 bases, and 8 bases lay between the germline ends. Germline V gene lookup returns CDR1 ENHRY and CDR2 SYGVKD. For the CDR3, the DNA is TGTGCCATCAGTGAGTCCTCGAGCGCTGAAGCTTTCTTT. Translation: CAISESSSAEAFF.

This clonotype was observed at least ten times. The V gene is TRBV28, the J gene TRBJ1-1; 7 nucleotides agree with TRBD1. CDR3 length: 13 residues. The germline gives CDR1 MDHEN, CDR2 SYDVKM. The ends lost 10 bases at V and 0 bases at J; junction bases unmatched: 5. In DNA form, the CDR3 reads TGTGCCATCTCGGGACAGATGAACACTGAAGCTTTCTTT. Translation gives CAISGQMNTEAFF.

Notes on this clonotype: The germline gene is not matched at one end of the junction; a read error may be the cause. The V call is TRBV24-1, the J call TRBJ1-2; TRBD1 might be the D (5 bases). CDR3 size: 15 residues. Germline CDR1 KGHDR, CDR2 SFDVKD. The CDR3 sequence: CVTSDPGQGGNGYTF. In DNA, the CDR3 is TGTGTCACCAGTGACCCCGGTCAGGGTGGTAATGGCTACACCTTC.

As regards this clonotype: The germline gene is not matched at one end of the junction; a read error may be the cause. The chain links TRBV6-1 to TRBJ1-4; no clear D gene. Germline loops: CDR1 MNHNS, CDR2 SASEGT. The CDR3 runs to 14 residues. CDR3 in DNA: TGTGTCAGCAGTGAAGTAAGGGTTTTGGAAAAACTGTTTTTT. It codes for CVSSEVRVLEKLFF.

This clonotype was picked up many times. The chain uses TRBV30 and TRBJ2-3; 10 nucleotides line up with TRBD2. CDR3 length: 14 amino acids. Germline V gene data show CDR1 as GTSNPN and CDR2 as SVGIG (reference sequence). Losses at the gene ends were 3 bases for V and 8 bases for J; bases not matched to a gene: 8. CDR3 sequence reads: CAWRGLAPGGTQYF. The DNA of the CDR3 is TGTGCCTGGAGGGGACTAGCGCCGGGAGGTACGCAGTATTTT.

This clonotype was observed many times. This chain joins TRBV4-3 and TRBJ1-4, with D uncertain. V lost 2 bases and J 0 bases, leaving 16 bases between the germline ends. CDR1 and CDR2 from the germline V gene are LGHNA and YSLEER. The CDR3 spans 18 residues. For the CDR3, the DNA is TGCGCCAGCAGCCAACATCGCCCCAAAGTCGCAACTAATGAAAAACTGTTTTTT. This gives the protein CASSQHRPKVATNEKLFF.

On this clonotype itself: A far bigger clonotype differs at one base, so this is likely a read error. The V and J genes are TRBV7-2 and TRBJ2-1; D is unresolved. The CDR3 loop spans 15 amino acids. Trimming removed 0 bases at V and 8 bases at J, with 14 bases between. The germline gives CDR1 SGHTA, CDR2 FQGNSA. The CDR3 nucleotides are TGTGCCAGCAGCTTAGCCTCTTGGGGTTTGTATGAGCAGTTCTTC. Translated: CASSLASWGLYEQFF.